The 18 T cell receptor beta chains in this list originate from one sample, sequenced in a study of T cell responses to AZD1222 COVID-19 vaccine. The data were produced by immunoSEQ multiplex PCR, yet TCRdb's version contains in-frame clones alone and is incomplete. The table includes 130,000 or so clones, 70% to 90% detected once. The sequencing used peripheral blood, collected on day 0 of AZD1222 vaccination. The receptors shown here come from an adult in good health.

The genes are TRBV27 and TRBJ2-1; tentative D call: TRBD1 (6 bases). The germline V gene has CDR1 MNHEY and CDR2 SMNVEV (reference sequence). V was cut by 5 bases and J by 8 bases, with 16 bases left in between. The CDR3 runs 14 residues. CDR3 residues: CASSRWETGYEQFF. Written as DNA, the CDR3 is TGTGCCAGCAGTCGGTGGGAGACAGGTTATGAGCAGTTCTTC.

This clone came up a few times. The junction does not match germline at one end; this may be a read error. The V call is TRBV5-1, the J call TRBJ1-3; D might be TRBD1 (5 bases). The CDR3 is 18 amino acids. Germline-derived CDR1 and CDR2 are SGHRS and YFSETQ. The CDR3 loop is CASKWGRDGGLIGDTIYF. DNA for the CDR3: TGCGCCAGCAAATGGGGACGGGACGGAGGCTTAATTGGAGACACCATATATTTT.

This chain links TRBV2 with TRBJ1-4; D uncertain. Looked up from germline, CDR1 is SNHLY and CDR2 is FYNNEI. Trimming took off 1 base at V and 0 bases at J, with 3 bases between the two ends. The CDR3 sequence is 14 residues long. CDR3 sequence (DNA): TGTGCCAGCAGTGAAGTAGCAACTAATGAAAAACTGTTTTTT. Its protein product is CASSEVATNEKLFF.

The chain joins TRBV6-4 to TRBJ1-6; no reliable D call. Trimming cost V 6 bases and J 1 base, with 7 bases left between them. The CDR3 runs 14 residues. CDR1 MRHNA and CDR2 SNTAGT come from the germline V gene. The CDR3, as DNA: TGTGCCAGCAGAGACACGTCCTATAATTCACCCCTCCACTTT. This sequence encodes CASRDTSYNSPLHF.

V gene TRBV7-3 combines with J gene TRBJ2-3; 13 bases match TRBD2. The CDR3 is made up of 14 amino acids. Per the germline V gene, CDR1 is SGHTA and CDR2 is FQGTGA. After removal of 6 bases from V and 6 bases from J, the junction contained 3 bases not matched to a gene. DNA for the CDR3: TGTGCCAGCAGACAGGGACTAGCGGGGGATACGCAGTATTTT. Its protein is CASRQGLAGDTQYF.

The chain has TRBV5-1 and TRBJ1-2; D is undetermined. CDR3 size: 14 residues. The V end lost 4 bases, the J end lost 6 bases, and 16 bases lay between the germline ends. Germline values: CDR1 SGHRS, CDR2 YFSETQ. Here the CDR3 DNA reads TGCGCCAGCAGCCGCCTCCCCCGCGAGGATGGCTACACCTTC. Translation gives CASSRLPREDGYTF.

V gene TRBV24-1 combines with J gene TRBJ2-5, with 12 bases matching TRBD1. Germline CDR1 and CDR2: KGHDR and SFDVKD. This CDR3 region has 15 residues. J gave up 4 bases and V 3 bases, and 2 bases lay outside the gene matches. CDR3: CATSDGTGGIETQYF. The CDR3 nucleotides are TGTGCCACCAGTGATGGGACAGGGGGCATAGAGACCCAGTACTTC.

The chain links TRBV6-4 to TRBJ1-1; the D gene is possibly TRBD1 (5 bases). CDR3 length equals 14 residues. The V end was cut by 2 bases, the J end by 4 bases, with 11 bases between. From germline, CDR1 is MRHNA and CDR2 SNTAGT. For the CDR3, the DNA is TGTGCCAGCAGTGACCAGGGAGGGGCCACTGAAGCTTTCTTT. It is translated as CASSDQGGATEAFF.

This clone has just one count. This chain connects TRBV25-1 to TRBJ1-1; the D gene is possibly TRBD1 (5 bases). The CDR3 is made up of 15 amino acids. Between the trimmed V and J ends, which lost 4 bases and 4 bases, there was a span of 16 bases. The germline V gene encodes CDR1 MGHDK and CDR2 SYGVNS. The DNA for the CDR3 is TGTGCCAGCAGTGTTACTTCCAGGGTGGGCACTGAAGCTTTCTTT. Its protein is CASSVTSRVGTEAFF.

The rearrangement uses TRBV4-3 and TRBJ1-6; 8 bases fit TRBD1. The germline V gene has CDR1 LGHNA and CDR2 YSLEER. The J segment lost 6 bases and the V segment lost 4 bases, leaving 5 bases of the junction unmatched. This CDR3 is 15 amino acids long. The chain's CDR3 is CASSRRTGGNSPLHF. The CDR3 bases are TGCGCCAGCAGCCGAAGAACAGGGGGTAATTCACCCCTCCACTTT.

The CDR3 loop reads CASSLGGYKNQPQHF. Here the CDR3 DNA reads TGTGCCAGCAGCTTAGGGGGGTACAAAAATCAGCCCCAGCATTTT. V and J are TRBV7-2 and TRBJ1-5, with a tentative D call TRBD1 (5 bases). Trimming left V 1 base short and J 4 bases short, with 11 bases between. The germline gives CDR1 SGHTA, CDR2 FQGNSA. The length of the CDR3 is 15 residues.

The rearrangement uses TRBV7-9 and TRBJ2-1; possibly TRBD1 for D (5 bases). CDR1 SEHNR and CDR2 FQNEAQ come from the germline V gene (reference sequence). V was clipped by 0 bases and J by 2 bases, with 8 bases between them. The CDR3 spans 15 residues. CDR3 coding DNA: TGTGCCAGCAGCTTAGCCCCAGGGACCTACAATGAGCAGTTCTTC. Translation gives CASSLAPGTYNEQFF.

The chain combines TRBV6-5 with TRBJ1-6, with D maybe TRBD1 (6 bases). The CDR3 sequence is 14 residues long. V was clipped by 9 bases and J by 16 bases, with 25 bases between them. Germline V gene data show CDR1 as MNHEY and CDR2 as SVGAGI. CDR3 bases: TGTGCCAGGAAAGTGACAGGCGGAGGGGGGGAGCTCCACTTT. Encoded protein: CARKVTGGGGELHF.

V usage is TRBV15 and J usage is TRBJ1-2; 7 bases are shared with TRBD1. CDR1 and CDR2 (germline): LNHNV, YYDKDF (reference sequence). This CDR3 has 16 amino acids. V shed 0 bases, J shed 7 bases, and the junction held 11 bases outside the gene matches. The CDR3 protein is CATSRETGAVVVGYTF. The CDR3 DNA follows: TGTGCCACCAGCAGAGAAACAGGGGCGGTCGTCGTTGGCTACACCTTC.

The chain uses TRBV7-2 and TRBJ2-3; TRBD2 agrees at 8 bases. CDR3 length: 16 amino acids. The trim removed 5 bases at V and 2 bases at J, leaving 9 bases unmatched. The germline CDR1 and CDR2 sequences are SGHTA and FQGNSA. The CDR3 DNA follows: TGTGCCAGCAGCACGGGGGAGCGGGGGTACACAGATACGCAGTATTTT. Translation: CASSTGERGYTDTQYF.

This chain connects TRBV4-3 to TRBJ1-6, with a possible D match to TRBD1 (5 bases). V shed 0 bases and J shed 2 bases, with 8 bases lying between them. The CDR3 has 16 amino acids. Germline CDR1 LGHNA, CDR2 YSLEER. The CDR3 nucleotides read TGCGCCAGCAGCCAAGATCGGGGGACCTATAATTCACCCCTCCACTTT. It specifies CASSQDRGTYNSPLHF.

The chain carries TRBV27 and TRBJ2-3, with 9 bases aligning to TRBD2. The V gene end was trimmed by 7 bases and the J gene end by 0 bases; junction bases not matched to a gene: 5. The CDR3 sequence is 15 residues long. The V gene's germline CDR1 is MNHEY and CDR2 SMNVEV (reference sequence). The CDR3 spells CASNRLAASTDTQYF. In DNA form, the CDR3 reads TGTGCCAGCAATAGACTAGCGGCTAGCACAGATACGCAGTATTTT.

The chain has TRBV27 and TRBJ1-6; tentatively, D is TRBD1 (6 bases). Germline values: CDR1 MNHEY, CDR2 SMNVEV (reference sequence). V was shortened by 0 bases and J by 5 bases, with 11 bases between the two germline ends. There are 16 residues in the CDR3. CDR3 sequence: CASSLSPTGDNSPLHF. The CDR3 DNA reads as TGTGCCAGCAGTTTATCGCCGACAGGTGATAATTCACCCCTCCACTTT.